This TCR beta chain is from a study of post-analysis software for immune sequencing data. For the study at large: Relapsing-remitting, secondary progressive and progressive-relapsing forms made up the multiple sclerosis disease courses. Findings and limits, study-wide: In patients, roughly 5 TRBV segments were more frequent than in controls, with TRBV5-6, TRBV5-1 and TRBV20-1 among them.

CDR1 and CDR2 (germline): SGHTA, FQGTGA. The CDR3 is 14 amino acids. V lost 5 bases and J lost 4, with 14 bases in between. Included in the TCR beta cDNA libraries were unique molecular identifiers. Each CDR3 protein is one row after TCRdb ran MiXCR on the PCR reads. The sample records 380,000 or so distinct CDR3 sequences, around 37% being singletons. With regard to this clonotype: Antigen unknown.

V usage is TRBV7-3 and J usage is TRBJ1-2, with D possibly being TRBD1 (6 bases). Material for sequencing was blood. The sequence was obtained from a girl aged 10-17 years with multiple sclerosis. The CDR3 DNA follows: TGTGCCAGCAGCCTAGGGGCAGGGGCCTATGGCTACACCTTC. The encoded protein is CASSLGAGAYGYTF.